The clone carrying this T cell receptor beta chain was observed at least ten times. What it binds is unknown. The sample comes from a study of Graves' ophthalmopathy and Graves' hyperthyroidism. About the research overall: Specimen type is peripheral blood, obtained at initial diagnosis before any treatment.

CDR3 regions of TCR beta were amplified from RNA transcripts. RT-PCR was first run with HTBI primers, then multiplex PCR in a second round. MiXCR, run by TCRdb on the multiplex PCR reads, gives a single entry per CDR3 protein. This sample has tens of thousands of distinct CDR3 sequences, with roughly 47% found just once. Ophthalmopathy donors' eye disease showed moderate-to-severe activity, CAS of at least 3, NOSPECS of at least 4 and duration under 3 months. Study-level findings and limits: Most expanded clonotypes in thyroid above 0.001 frequency also showed up in blood.

V lost 2 bases to trimming and J lost 3 bases, with 4 bases between them. This CDR3 spans 13 amino acids. CDR1 is MNHEY and CDR2 is SVGEGT in the germline V gene. Material for sequencing was peripheral blood. This chain uses TRBV6-2 or TRBV6-3 with TRBJ2-2; D not certain. This TCR was recovered from an adult woman with Graves' ophthalmopathy. In nucleotides, the CDR3 is TGTGCCAGCAGTTACGCGGACACCGGGGAGCTGTTTTTT. Its translation: CASSYADTGELFF.